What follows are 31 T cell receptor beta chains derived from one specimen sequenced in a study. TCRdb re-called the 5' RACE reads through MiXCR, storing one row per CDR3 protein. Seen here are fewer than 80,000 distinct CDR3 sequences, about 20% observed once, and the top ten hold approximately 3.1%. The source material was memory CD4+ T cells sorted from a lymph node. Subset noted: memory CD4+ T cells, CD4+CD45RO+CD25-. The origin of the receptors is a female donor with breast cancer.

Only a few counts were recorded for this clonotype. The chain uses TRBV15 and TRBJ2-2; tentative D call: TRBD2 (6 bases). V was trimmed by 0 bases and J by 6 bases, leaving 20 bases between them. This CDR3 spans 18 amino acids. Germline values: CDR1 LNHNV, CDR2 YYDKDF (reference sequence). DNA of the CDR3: TGTGCCACCAGCAGAGATTTTCTTATGGGGGGTCCGGCCGGGGAGCTGTTTTTT. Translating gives CATSRDFLMGGPAGELFF.

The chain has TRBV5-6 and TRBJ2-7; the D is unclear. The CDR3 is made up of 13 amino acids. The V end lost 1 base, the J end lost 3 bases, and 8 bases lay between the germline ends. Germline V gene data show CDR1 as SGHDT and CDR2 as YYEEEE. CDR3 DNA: TGTGCCAGCAGCTTGAAAGGGCTCTACGAGCAGTACTTC. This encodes CASSLKGLYEQYF.

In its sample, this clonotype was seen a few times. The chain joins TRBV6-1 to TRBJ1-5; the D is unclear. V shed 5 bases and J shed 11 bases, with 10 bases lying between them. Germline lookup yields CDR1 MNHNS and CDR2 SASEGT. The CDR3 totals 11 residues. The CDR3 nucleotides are TGTGCCAGCAGTTCCTTAGCAGCCCAGCATTTT. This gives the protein CASSSLAAQHF.

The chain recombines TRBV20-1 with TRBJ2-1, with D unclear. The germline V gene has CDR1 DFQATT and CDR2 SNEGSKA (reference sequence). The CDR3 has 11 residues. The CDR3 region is CRAPGRSEQFF. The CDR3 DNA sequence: TGCAGGGCTCCGGGTCGCAGTGAGCAGTTCTTC.

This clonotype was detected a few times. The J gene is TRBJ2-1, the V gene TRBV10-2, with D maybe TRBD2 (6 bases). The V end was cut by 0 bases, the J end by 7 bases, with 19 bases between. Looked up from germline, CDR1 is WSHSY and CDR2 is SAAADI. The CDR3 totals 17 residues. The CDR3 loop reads CASSESRAGRTWNEQFF. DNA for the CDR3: TGCGCCAGCAGTGAGTCTCGGGCGGGAAGGACTTGGAATGAGCAGTTCTTC.

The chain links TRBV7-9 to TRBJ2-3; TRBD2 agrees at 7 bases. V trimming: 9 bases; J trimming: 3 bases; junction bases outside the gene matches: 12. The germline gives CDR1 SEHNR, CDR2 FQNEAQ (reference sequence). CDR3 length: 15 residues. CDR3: CASGSSAGKTDTQYF. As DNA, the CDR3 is TGTGCCAGTGGGTCCTCAGCGGGAAAAACAGATACGCAGTATTTT.

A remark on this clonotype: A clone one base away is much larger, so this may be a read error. CDR3 DNA sequence: TGTACCAGCAGTTTCGGTAGCGGGATCGACCAGTACTTC. Translation gives CTSSFGSGIDQYF. The chain is built from TRBV12-3 or TRBV12-4 and TRBJ2-5; 8 positions match TRBD2. This CDR3 region has 13 residues.

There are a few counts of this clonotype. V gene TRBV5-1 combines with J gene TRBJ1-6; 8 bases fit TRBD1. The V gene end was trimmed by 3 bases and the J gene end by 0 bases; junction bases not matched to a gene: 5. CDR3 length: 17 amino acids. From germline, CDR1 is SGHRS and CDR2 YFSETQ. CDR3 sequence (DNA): TGCGCCAGCAGCTCGACAGGGGCCAGCTCCTATAATTCACCCCTCCACTTT. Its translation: CASSSTGASSYNSPLHF. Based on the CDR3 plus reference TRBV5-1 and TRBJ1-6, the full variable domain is KAGVTQTPRYLIKTRGQQVTLSCSPISGHRSVSWYQQTPGQGLQFLFEYFSETQRNKGNFPGRFSGRQFSNSRSEMNVSTLELGDSALYLCASSSTGASSYNSPLHFGNGTRLTVT.

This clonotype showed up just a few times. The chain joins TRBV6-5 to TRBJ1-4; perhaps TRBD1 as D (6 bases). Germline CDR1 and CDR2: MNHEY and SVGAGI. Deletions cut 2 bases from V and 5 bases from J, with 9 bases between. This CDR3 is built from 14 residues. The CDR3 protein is CASSYQQGNEKLFF. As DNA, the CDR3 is TGTGCCAGCAGTTACCAACAGGGAAATGAAAAACTGTTTTTT.

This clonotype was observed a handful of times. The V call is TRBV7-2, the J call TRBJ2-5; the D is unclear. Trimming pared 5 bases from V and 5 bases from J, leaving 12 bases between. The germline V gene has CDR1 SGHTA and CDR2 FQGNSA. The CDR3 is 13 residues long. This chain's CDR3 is CASSLSWKETQYF. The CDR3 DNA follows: TGTGCCAGCAGCCTAAGTTGGAAGGAGACCCAGTACTTC.

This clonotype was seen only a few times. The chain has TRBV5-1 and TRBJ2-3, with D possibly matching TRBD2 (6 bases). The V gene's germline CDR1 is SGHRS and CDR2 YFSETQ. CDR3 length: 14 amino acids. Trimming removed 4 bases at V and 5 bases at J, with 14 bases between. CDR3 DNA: TGCGCCAGCAGCCCCGCTAGCGAAGTAGATACGCAGTATTTT. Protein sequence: CASSPASEVDTQYF.

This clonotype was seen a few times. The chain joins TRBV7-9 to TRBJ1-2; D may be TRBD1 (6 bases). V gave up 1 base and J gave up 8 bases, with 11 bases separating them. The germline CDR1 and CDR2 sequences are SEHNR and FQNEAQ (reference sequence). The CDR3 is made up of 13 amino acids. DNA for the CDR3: TGTGCCAGCAGCTTAGAGGGGGGCTCCGGCTACACCTTC. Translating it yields CASSLEGGSGYTF.

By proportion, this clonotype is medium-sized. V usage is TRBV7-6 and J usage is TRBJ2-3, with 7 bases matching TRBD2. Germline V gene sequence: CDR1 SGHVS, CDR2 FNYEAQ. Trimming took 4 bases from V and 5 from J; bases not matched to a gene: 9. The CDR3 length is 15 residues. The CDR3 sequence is CASSSLMWEGDTQYF. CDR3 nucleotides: TGTGCCAGCAGCTCCCTAATGTGGGAGGGAGATACGCAGTATTTT.

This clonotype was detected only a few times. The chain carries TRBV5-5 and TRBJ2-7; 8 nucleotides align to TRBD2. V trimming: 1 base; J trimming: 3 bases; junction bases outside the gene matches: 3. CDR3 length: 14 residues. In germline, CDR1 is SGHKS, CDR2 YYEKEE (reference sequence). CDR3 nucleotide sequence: TGTGCCAGCAGCTTGAGGCGGGAGGACTACGAGCAGTACTTC. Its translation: CASSLRREDYEQYF.

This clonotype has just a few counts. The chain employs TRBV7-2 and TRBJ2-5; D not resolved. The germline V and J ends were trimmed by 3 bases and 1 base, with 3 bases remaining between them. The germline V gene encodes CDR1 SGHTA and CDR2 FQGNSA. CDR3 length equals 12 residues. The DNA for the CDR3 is TGTGCCAGCAGCTTTCCCCAAGAGACCCAGTACTTC. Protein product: CASSFPQETQYF.

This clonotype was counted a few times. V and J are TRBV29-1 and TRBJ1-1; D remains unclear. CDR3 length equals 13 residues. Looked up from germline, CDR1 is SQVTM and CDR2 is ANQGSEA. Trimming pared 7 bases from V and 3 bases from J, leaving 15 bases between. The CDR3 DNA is TGCAGCGCGACCACCTTAACTTACACTGAAGCTTTCTTT. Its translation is CSATTLTYTEAFF.

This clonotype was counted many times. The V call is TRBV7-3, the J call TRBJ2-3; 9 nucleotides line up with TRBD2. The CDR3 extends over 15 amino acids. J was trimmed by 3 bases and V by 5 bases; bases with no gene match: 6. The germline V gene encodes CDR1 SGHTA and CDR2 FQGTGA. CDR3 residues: CASSRGTSRTDTQYF. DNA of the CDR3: TGTGCCAGCAGCCGAGGGACTAGCAGGACAGATACGCAGTATTTT.

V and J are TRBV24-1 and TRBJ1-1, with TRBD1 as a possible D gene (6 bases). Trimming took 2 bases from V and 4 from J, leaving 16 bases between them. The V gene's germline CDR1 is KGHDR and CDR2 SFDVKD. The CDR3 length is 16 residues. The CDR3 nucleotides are TGTGCCACCAGTGATTCCCGTCGTGGGGGCGGCACTGAAGCTTTCTTT. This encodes CATSDSRRGGGTEAFF.

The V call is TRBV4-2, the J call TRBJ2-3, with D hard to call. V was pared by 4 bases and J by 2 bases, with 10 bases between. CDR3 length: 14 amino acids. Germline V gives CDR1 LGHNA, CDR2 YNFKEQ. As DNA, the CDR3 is TGTGCCAGCAGCCCCTCCCGGGCCACAGATACGCAGTATTTT. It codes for CASSPSRATDTQYF.

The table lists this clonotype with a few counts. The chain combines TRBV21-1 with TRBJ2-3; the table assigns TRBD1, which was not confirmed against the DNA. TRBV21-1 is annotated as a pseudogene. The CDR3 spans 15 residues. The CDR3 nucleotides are TGTGCCAGCAGCAAAGAACAGGGGATGACAGATACGCAGTATTTT. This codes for CASSKEQGMTDTQYF.

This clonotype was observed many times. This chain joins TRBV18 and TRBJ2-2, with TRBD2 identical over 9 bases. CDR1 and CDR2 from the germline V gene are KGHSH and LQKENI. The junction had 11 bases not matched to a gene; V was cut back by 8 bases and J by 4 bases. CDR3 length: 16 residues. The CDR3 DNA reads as TGTGCCAGCCACCGAGGTAGCGGGAGCTTCACCGGGGAGCTGTTTTTT. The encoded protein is CASHRGSGSFTGELFF. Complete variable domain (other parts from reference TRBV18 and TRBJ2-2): NAGVMQNPRHLVRRRGQEARLRCSPMKGHSHVYWYRQLPEEGLKFMVYLQKENIIDESGMPKERFSAEFPKEGPSILRIQQVVRGDSAAYFCASHRGSGSFTGELFFGEGSRLTVL.

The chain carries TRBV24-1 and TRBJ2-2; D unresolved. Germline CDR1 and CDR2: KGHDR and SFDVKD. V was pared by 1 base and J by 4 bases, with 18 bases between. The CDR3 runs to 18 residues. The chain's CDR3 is CATSDFRSASTGTGELFF. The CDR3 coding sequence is TGTGCCACCAGTGATTTCCGGTCGGCCAGCACGGGCACCGGGGAGCTGTTTTTT.

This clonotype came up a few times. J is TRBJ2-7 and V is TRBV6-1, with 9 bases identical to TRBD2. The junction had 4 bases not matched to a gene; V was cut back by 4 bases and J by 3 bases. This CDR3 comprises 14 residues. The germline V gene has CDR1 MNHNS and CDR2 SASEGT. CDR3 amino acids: CASSGVAGDYEQYF. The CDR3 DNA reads TGTGCCAGCAGTGGGGTAGCGGGGGACTACGAGCAGTACTTC.

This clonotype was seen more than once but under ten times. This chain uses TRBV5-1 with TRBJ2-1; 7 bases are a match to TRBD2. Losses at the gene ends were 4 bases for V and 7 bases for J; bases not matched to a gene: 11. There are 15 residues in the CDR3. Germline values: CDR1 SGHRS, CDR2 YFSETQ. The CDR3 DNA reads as TGCGCCAGCAGCCCACCCCTGGGGGAGGGAAATGAGCAGTTCTTC. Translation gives CASSPPLGEGNEQFF. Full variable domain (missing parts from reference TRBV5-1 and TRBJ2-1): KAGVTQTPRYLIKTRGQQVTLSCSPISGHRSVSWYQQTPGQGLQFLFEYFSETQRNKGNFPGRFSGRQFSNSRSEMNVSTLELGDSALYLCASSPPLGEGNEQFFGPGTRLTVL.

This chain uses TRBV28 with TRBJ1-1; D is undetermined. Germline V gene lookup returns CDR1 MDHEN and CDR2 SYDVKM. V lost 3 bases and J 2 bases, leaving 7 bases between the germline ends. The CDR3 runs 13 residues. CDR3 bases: TGTGCCAGCAGTTTTGAACTTAACACTGAAGCTTTCTTT. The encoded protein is CASSFELNTEAFF.

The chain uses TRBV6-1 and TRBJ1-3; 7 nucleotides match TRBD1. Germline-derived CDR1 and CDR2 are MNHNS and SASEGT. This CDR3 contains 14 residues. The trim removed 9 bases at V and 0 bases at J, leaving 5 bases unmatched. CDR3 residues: CASKTGNSGNTIYF. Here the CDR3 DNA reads TGTGCCAGTAAGACAGGGAACTCTGGAAACACCATATATTTT.

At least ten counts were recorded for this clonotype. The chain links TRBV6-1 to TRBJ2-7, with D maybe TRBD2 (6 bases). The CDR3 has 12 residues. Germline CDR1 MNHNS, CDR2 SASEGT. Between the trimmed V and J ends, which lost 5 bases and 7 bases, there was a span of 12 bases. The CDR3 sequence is CASSQGRGEQYF. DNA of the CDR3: TGTGCCAGCAGTCAGGGTCGGGGGGAGCAGTACTTC.

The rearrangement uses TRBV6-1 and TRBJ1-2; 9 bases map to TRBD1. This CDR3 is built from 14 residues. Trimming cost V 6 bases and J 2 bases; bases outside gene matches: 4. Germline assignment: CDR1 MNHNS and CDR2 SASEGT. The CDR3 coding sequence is TGTGCCAGCAGGGGGACAGGGACGAACTATGGCTACACCTTC. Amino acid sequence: CASRGTGTNYGYTF.

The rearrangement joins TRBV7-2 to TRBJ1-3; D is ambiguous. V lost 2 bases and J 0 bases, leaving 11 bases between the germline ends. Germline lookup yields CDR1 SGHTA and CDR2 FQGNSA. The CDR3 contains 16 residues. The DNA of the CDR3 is TGTGCCAGCAGCTTAAGTGGTCCGTCCTCTGGAAACACCATATATTTT. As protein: CASSLSGPSSGNTIYF.

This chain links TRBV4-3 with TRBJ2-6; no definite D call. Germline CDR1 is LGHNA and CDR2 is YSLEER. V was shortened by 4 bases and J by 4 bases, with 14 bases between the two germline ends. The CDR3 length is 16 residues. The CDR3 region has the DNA TGCGCCAGCAGCCCCGAACTCGCTATGGGGGCCAACGTCCTGACTTTC. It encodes CASSPELAMGANVLTF.

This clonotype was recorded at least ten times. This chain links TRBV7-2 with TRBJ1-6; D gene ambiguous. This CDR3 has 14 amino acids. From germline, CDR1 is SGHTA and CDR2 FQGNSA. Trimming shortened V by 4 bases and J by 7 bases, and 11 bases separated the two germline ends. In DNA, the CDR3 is TGTGCCAGCAGCTGGATATTAGGGAATTCACCCCTCCACTTT. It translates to CASSWILGNSPLHF. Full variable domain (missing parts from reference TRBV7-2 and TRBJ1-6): GAGVSQSPSNKVTEKGKDVELRCDPISGHTALYWYRQSLGQGLEFLIYFQGNSAPDKSGLPSDRFSAERTGGSVSTLTIQRTQQEDSAVYLCASSWILGNSPLHFGNGTRLTVT.